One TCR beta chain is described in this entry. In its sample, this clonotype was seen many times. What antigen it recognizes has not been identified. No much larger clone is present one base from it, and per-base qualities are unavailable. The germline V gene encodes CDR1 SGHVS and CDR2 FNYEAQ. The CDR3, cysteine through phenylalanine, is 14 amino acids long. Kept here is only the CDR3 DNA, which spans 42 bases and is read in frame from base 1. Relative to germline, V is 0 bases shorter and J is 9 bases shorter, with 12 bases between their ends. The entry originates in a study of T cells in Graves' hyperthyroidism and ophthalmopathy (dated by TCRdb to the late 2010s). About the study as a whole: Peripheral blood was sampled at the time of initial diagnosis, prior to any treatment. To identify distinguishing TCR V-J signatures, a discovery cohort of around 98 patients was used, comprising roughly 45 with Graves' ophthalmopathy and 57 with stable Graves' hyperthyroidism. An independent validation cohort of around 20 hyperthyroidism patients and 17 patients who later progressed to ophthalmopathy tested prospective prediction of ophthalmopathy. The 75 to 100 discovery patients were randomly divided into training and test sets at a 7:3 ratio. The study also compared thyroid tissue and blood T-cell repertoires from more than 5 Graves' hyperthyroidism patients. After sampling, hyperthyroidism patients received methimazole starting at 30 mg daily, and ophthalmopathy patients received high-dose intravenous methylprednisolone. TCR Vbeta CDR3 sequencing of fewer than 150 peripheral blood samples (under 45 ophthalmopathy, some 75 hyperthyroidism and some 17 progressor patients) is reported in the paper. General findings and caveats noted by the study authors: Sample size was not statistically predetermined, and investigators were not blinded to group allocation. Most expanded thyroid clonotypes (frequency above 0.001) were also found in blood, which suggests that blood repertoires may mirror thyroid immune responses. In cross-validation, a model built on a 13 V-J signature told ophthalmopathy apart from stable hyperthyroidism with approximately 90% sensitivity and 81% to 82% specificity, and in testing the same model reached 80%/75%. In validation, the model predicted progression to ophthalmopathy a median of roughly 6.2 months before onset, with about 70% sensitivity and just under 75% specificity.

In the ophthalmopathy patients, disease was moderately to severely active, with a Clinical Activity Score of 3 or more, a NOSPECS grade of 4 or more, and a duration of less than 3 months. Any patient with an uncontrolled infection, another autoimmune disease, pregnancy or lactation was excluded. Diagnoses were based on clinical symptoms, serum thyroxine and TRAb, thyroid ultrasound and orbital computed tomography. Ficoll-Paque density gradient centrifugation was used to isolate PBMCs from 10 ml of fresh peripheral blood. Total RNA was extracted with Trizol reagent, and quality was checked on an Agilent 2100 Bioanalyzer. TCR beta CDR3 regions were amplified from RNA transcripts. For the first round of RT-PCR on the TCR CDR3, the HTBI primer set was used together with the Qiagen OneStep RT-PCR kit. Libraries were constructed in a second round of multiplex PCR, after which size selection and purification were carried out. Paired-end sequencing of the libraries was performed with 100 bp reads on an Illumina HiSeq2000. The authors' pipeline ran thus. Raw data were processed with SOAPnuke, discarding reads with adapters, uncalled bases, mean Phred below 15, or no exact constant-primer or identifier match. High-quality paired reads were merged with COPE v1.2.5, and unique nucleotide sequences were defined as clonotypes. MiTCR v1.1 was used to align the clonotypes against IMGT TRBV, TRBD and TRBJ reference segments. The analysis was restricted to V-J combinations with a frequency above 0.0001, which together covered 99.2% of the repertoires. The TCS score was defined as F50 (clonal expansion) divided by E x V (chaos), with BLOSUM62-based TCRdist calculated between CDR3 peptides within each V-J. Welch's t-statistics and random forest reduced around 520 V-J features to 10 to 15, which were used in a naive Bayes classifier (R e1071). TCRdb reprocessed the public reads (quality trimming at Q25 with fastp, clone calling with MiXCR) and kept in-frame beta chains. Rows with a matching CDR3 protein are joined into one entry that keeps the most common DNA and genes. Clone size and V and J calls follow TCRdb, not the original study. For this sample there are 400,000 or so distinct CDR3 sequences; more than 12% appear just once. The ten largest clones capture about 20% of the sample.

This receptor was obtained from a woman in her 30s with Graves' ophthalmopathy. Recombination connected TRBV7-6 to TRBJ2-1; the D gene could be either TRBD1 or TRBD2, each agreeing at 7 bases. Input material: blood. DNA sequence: TGTGCCAGCAGCTTAGCGTCCAGGGGGGGTGAGCAGTTCTTC. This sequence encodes CASSLASRGGEQFF. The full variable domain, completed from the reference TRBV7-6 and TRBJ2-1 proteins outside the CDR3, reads GAGVSQSPRYKVTKRGQDVALRCDPISGHVSLYWYRQALGQGPEFLTYFNYEAQQDKSGLPNDRFSAERPEGSISTLTIQRTEQRDSAMYRCASSLASRGGEQFFGPGTRLTVL.